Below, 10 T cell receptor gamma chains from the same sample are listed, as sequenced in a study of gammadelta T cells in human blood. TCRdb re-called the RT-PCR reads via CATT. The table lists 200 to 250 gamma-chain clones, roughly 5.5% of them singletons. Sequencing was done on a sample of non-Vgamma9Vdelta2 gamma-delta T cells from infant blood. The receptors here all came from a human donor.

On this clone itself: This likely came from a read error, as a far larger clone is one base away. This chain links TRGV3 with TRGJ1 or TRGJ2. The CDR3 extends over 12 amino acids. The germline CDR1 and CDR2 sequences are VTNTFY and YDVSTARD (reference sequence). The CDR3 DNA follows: TGTGCAACCTGGGACTATTATTATAAGAAACTCTTT. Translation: CATWDYYYKKLF.

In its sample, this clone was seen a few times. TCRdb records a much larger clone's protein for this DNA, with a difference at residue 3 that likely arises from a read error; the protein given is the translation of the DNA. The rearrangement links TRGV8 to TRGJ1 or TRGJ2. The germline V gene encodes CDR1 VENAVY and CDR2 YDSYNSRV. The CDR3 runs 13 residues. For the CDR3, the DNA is TGTGCCAACTGGGATATAACTTATTATAAGAAACTCTTT. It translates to CANWDITYYKKLF.

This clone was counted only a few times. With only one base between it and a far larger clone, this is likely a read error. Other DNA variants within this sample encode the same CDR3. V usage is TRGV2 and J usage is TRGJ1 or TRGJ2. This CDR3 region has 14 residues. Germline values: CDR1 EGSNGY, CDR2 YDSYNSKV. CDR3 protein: CATWDGPEGAEKLF. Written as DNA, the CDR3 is TGTGCCACATGGGACGGGCCCGAGGGAGCGGAGAAACTCTTT.

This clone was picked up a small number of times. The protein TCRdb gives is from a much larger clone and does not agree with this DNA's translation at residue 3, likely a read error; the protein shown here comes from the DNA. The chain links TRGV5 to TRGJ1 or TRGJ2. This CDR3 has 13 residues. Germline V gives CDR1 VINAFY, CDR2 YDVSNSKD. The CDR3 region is CANWDLLGNKKLF. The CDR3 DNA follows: TGTGCCAACTGGGACTTGCTCGGGAATAAGAAACTCTTT.

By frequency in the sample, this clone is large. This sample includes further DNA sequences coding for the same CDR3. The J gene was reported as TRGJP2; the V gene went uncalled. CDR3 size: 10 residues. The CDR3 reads CASSDWIKTF. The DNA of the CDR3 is TGTGCTAGTAGTGATTGGATCAAGACGTTT.

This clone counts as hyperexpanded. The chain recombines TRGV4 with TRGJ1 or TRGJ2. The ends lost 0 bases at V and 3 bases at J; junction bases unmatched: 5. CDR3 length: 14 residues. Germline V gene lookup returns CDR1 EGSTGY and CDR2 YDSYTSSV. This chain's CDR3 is CATWDGRGYYKKLF. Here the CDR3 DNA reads TGTGCCACCTGGGATGGGCGAGGTTATTATAAGAAACTCTTT.

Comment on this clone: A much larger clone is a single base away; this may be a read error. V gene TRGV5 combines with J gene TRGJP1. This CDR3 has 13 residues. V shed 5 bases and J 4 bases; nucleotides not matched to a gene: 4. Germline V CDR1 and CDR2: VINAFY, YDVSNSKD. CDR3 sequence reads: CATWVLTGWFKIF. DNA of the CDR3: TGTGCCACCTGGGTACTCACTGGTTGGTTCAAGATATTT.

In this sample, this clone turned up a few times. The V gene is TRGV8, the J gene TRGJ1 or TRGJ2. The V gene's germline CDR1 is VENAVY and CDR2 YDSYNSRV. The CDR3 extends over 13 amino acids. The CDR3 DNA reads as TGTGCACCCTGGGATCCGAATTATTATAAGAAACTCTTT. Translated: CAPWDPNYYKKLF.

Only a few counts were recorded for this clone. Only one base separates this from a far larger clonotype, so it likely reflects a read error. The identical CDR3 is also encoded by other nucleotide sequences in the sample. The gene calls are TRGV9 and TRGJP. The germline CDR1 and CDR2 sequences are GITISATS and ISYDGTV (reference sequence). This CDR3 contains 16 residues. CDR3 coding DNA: TGTGCCTTATGGGAGAAGCAAGAGTTGGGCAAAAAAATCAAGGTATTT. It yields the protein CALWEKQELGKKIKVF.

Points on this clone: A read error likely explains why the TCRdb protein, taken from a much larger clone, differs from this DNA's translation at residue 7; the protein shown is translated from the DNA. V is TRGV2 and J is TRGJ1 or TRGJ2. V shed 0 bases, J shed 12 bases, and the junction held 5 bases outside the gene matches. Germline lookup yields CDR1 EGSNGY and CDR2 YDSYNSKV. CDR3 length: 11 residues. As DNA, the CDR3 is TGTGCCACCTGGGACGGGATCAGGAAACTCTTT. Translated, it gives CATWDGIRKLF.